Following are 12 T cell receptor beta chains from one sample sequenced in a study of regulatory T cells in long-lasting Graves disease. Time point given: newly diagnosed GD, antithyroid drugs for less than 3 months. TCR sequences were obtained from RNA taken from PBMCs. To make TCR beta libraries, researchers used iRepertoire HTBI primers and Arm-PCR of CDR3 regions. In TCRdb, the multiplex PCR reads were re-called with MiXCR into one record per CDR3 protein. The profile shows about 330,000 distinct CDR3 sequences, under 20% of them singletons. The same data also went into a second study, on T cells in Graves' hyperthyroidism and ophthalmopathy.

The sequencing here drew on peripheral blood mononuclear cells (PBMCs), taken at new diagnosis, from a patient treated with antithyroid drugs. Source of these receptors: a woman under 30 with Graves disease.

This clonotype was found a few times. This chain uses TRBV10-3 with TRBJ2-5, with 12 bases identical to TRBD2. Looked up from germline, CDR1 is ENHRY and CDR2 is SYGVKD. V lost 5 bases and J lost 4; bases outside the gene matches: 11. The CDR3 is 17 residues long. The CDR3 here is CAISTLLAGGPGETQYF. The CDR3 bases are TGTGCCATCAGTACCCTTCTAGCGGGGGGGCCGGGAGAGACCCAGTACTTC.

This clonotype has at least ten counts. The chain employs TRBV7-2 and TRBJ2-1; perhaps TRBD1 as D (5 bases). The CDR3 totals 13 residues. Between the trimmed V and J ends, which lost 4 bases and 7 bases, there was a span of 11 bases. The V gene's germline CDR1 is SGHTA and CDR2 FQGNSA. CDR3: CASSSSSGNEQFF. For the CDR3, the DNA is TGTGCCAGCAGCTCCTCCTCAGGGAATGAGCAGTTCTTC.

The sample holds one count of this clonotype. A much larger clone sits a single nucleotide away, making a read error possible. The rearrangement joins TRBV27 to TRBJ1-1, with unresolved D. Trimming left V 1 base short and J 1 base short, with 7 bases between. The CDR3 covers 14 residues. The germline CDR1 and CDR2 sequences are MNHEY and SMNVEV (reference sequence). The CDR3 DNA follows: TGTGCCAGCAGTTTATTGTTCGCGAACACTGAAGCTTTCTTT. The encoded protein is CASSLLFANTEAFF.

Points on this clonotype: With a far larger clone one base away, a read error is the likely cause. The genes are TRBV28 and TRBJ2-7; perhaps D is TRBD1 or TRBD2 (6 bases each). The CDR3 runs to 14 residues. Germline loops: CDR1 MDHEN, CDR2 SYDVKM. Trimming pared 9 bases from V and 7 bases from J, leaving 22 bases between. This CDR3 is CASVGGVVDNEQYF. Here the CDR3 DNA reads TGTGCCAGTGTCGGGGGCGTGGTGGATAATGAGCAGTACTTC.

Ten or more counts support this clonotype. The CDR3 coding sequence is TGTGCCAGCAGTAACAACCGGGACAGGGTGGCTCAGCCCCAGCATTTT. It encodes CASSNNRDRVAQPQHF. This rearrangement joins TRBV6-2 or TRBV6-3 to TRBJ1-5; 9 nucleotides agree with TRBD1. The CDR3 extends over 16 amino acids. Germline values: CDR1 MNHEY, CDR2 SVGEGT. J was trimmed by 6 bases and V by 5 bases; bases with no gene match: 11.

This clonotype has only a few counts. The rearrangement uses TRBV11-2 and TRBJ1-1; D ambiguous. CDR1 SGHAT and CDR2 FQNNGV come from the germline V gene. This CDR3 is 15 amino acids long. Trimming removed 2 bases at V and 5 bases at J, with 15 bases between. The CDR3 sequence is CASSLWLSGDTEAFF. CDR3 bases: TGTGCCAGCAGCTTATGGTTATCCGGGGATACTGAAGCTTTCTTT.

The sample holds many counts of this clonotype. The chain joins TRBV6-1 to TRBJ1-6; unclear D gene. From germline, CDR1 is MNHNS and CDR2 SASEGT. Trimming cost V 1 base and J 13 bases, with 2 bases left between them. The CDR3 totals 10 residues. Here the CDR3 DNA reads TGTGCCAGCAGTGAAGGGCCCCTCCACTTT. Amino acid sequence: CASSEGPLHF.

This clonotype was seen at least ten times. The chain employs TRBV6-5 and TRBJ2-6; D gene unclear. CDR1 is MNHEY, CDR2 SVGAGI, per germline. V was shortened by 3 bases and J by 4 bases, with 10 bases between the two germline ends. The CDR3 sequence is 15 residues long. The DNA of the CDR3 is TGTGCCAGCAGTTATGTAGCTAGGGGGGCCAACGTCCTGACTTTC. This gives the protein CASSYVARGANVLTF.

This clonotype was detected only a few times. The CDR3 loop is CASANPGSGGYNEQFF. The CDR3 bases are TGTGCCAGCGCAAACCCAGGGAGCGGGGGGTACAATGAGCAGTTCTTC. V is TRBV25-1 and J is TRBJ2-1; 9 nucleotides line up with TRBD2. Germline V gene lookup returns CDR1 MGHDK and CDR2 SYGVNS. The CDR3 runs to 16 residues. V lost 8 bases to trimming and J lost 4 bases; unmatched junction nucleotides: 12.

This clonotype has at least ten counts. The gene calls are TRBV6-2 or TRBV6-3 and TRBJ1-2; perhaps TRBD1 as D (6 bases). The germline V and J ends were trimmed by 0 bases and 5 bases, with 13 bases remaining between them. This CDR3 region has 15 residues. Germline loops: CDR1 MNHEY, CDR2 SVGEGT. CDR3 amino acids: CASSYSKSRGYGYTF. Written as DNA, the CDR3 is TGTGCCAGCAGTTACTCGAAGAGCAGGGGTTATGGCTACACCTTC.

This clonotype has only one observation. A much more abundant neighbour one base away suggests this may be a read error. V is TRBV5-1 and J is TRBJ2-3; 7 bases match TRBD1. Trimming removed 7 bases from V and 4 bases from J; junction bases left unmatched: 12. Germline V gene lookup returns CDR1 SGHRS and CDR2 YFSETQ. There are 15 residues in the CDR3. This CDR3 is CASGKTGYWSDTQYF. CDR3 DNA sequence: TGCGCCAGCGGCAAGACAGGGTATTGGTCAGATACGCAGTATTTT.

This clonotype was seen many times. J is TRBJ2-7 and V is TRBV2, with TRBD2 matching 8 bases. The germline V gene encodes CDR1 SNHLY and CDR2 FYNNEI. The V gene end was trimmed by 6 bases and the J gene end by 0 bases; junction bases not matched to a gene: 7. CDR3 size: 15 residues. This CDR3 reads CASSPLAVSSYEQYF. The CDR3 DNA follows: TGTGCCAGCAGCCCACTAGCGGTGTCCTCCTACGAGCAGTACTTC.